This T cell receptor (beta chain) was recorded in a study of cytomegalovirus exposure and HLA in healthy donors. Whole-study findings and limits: According to a later analysis, donors in an Asian-associated ancestry cluster reportedly had fewer N-insertions than the roughly 640-donor mean. Upon later analysis, HLA-associated TCR beta chains proved more clonally expanded than other, equally common chains.

The PCR contained 60 Vbeta and 13 Jbeta primers. Measured with immunoSEQ multiplex PCR; TCRdb has only the in-frame clones, and not every one. Of 75,000 to 100,000 clones listed, less than 8% are singletons. CDR1 LGHNA and CDR2 YSLEER come from the germline V gene. The CDR3 is 16 residues long. V lost 1 base and J lost 3, with 16 bases in between. Concerning this clone itself: Antigen specificity is unknown.

Sequenced sample: PBMCs. This clonotype originated in a man in his fifties in good health and CMV-seronegative. The chain combines TRBV4-3 with TRBJ2-7; a weak D match, TRBD2 (5 bases). The CDR3 region has the DNA TGCGCCAGCAGCCAAGTGCGAGGGTCGGGTTTCTACGAGCAGTACTTC. Translated: CASSQVRGSGFYEQYF.